This TCR beta chain derives from a study of blood T cell repertoires in COVID-19. Study-level background: T cells, B-cell-depleted T cells, or PBMCs provided the cDNA or gDNA that served as material.

Using immunoSEQ multiplex PCR, the repertoire was profiled, and TCRdb retains in-frame clones only, with some absent. Seen here are about 190,000 clones, about 75% observed once, and the top ten hold about 26%. The V gene lost 0 bases and the J gene lost 7 bases, with 10 bases spanning the gap. CDR1 SGHVS and CDR2 FQNEAQ come from the germline V gene. The length of the CDR3 is 13 residues. The sequence came from a woman aged 70 to 79 with acute or convalescent COVID-19. The material sequenced was peripheral blood. This sequence joins TRBV7-8 and TRBJ2-7, with a possible D match to TRBD1 (5 bases). CDR3 sequence reads: CASSLAAQGEQYF. CDR3 DNA sequence: TGTGCCAGCAGCTTAGCGGCCCAGGGTGAGCAGTACTTC.